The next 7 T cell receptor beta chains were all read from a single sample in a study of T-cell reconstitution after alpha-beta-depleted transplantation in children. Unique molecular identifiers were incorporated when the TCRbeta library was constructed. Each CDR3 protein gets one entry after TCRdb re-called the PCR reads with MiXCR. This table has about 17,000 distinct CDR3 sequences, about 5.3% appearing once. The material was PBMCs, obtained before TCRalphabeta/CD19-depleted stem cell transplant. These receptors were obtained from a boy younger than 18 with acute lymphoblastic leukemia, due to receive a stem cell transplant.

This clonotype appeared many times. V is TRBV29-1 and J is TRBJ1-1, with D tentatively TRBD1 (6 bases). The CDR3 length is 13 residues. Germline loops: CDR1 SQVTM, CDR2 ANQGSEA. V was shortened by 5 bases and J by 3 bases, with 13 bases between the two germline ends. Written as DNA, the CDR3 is TGCAGCGTTTCAACAGGGCCGGACACTGAAGCTTTCTTT. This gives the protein CSVSTGPDTEAFF.

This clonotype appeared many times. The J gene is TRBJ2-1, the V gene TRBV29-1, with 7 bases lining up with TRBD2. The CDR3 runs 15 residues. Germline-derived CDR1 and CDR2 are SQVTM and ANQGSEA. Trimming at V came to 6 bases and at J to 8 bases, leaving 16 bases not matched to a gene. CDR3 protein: CSVNPPGLRFDEQFF. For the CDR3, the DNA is TGCAGCGTAAATCCCCCGGGACTAAGGTTTGATGAGCAGTTCTTC.

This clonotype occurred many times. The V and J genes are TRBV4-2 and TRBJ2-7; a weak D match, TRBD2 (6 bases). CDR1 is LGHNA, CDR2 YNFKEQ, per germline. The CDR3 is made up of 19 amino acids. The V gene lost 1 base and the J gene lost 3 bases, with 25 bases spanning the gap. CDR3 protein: CASSQGGFSDFMGGYEQYF. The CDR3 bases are TGTGCCAGCAGCCAAGGCGGATTTTCTGACTTCATGGGAGGCTACGAGCAGTACTTC.

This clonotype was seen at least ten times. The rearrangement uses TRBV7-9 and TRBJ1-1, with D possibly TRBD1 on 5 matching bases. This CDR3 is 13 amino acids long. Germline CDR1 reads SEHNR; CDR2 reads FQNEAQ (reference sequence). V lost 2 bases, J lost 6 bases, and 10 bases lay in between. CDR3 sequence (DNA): TGTGCCAGCAGCTTAATTGGGGACCCTGAAGCTTTCTTT. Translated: CASSLIGDPEAFF.

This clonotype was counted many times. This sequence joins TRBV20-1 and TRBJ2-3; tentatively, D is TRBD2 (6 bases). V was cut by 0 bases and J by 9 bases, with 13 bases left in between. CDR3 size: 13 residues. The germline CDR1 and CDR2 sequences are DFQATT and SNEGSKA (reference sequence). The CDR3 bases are TGCAGTGCTAGAGACTGGGGGGTCGGCACGCAGTATTTT. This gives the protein CSARDWGVGTQYF.

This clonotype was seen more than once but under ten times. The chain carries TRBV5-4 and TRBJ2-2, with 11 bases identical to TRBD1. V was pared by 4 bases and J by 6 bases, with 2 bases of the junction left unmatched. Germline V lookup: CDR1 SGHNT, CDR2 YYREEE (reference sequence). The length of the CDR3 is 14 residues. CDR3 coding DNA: TGTGCCAGCAGCCTGGACAGGGGGCCCGGGGAGCTGTTTTTT. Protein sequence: CASSLDRGPGELFF.

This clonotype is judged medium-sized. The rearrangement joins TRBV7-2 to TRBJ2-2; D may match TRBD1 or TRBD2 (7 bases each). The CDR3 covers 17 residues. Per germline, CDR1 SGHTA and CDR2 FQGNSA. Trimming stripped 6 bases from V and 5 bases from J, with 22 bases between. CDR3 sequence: CASSSYQGGTSTGELFF. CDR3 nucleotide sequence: TGTGCCAGCAGTTCCTACCAGGGGGGGACTTCGACCGGGGAGCTGTTTTTT. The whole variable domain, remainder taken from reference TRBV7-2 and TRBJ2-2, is GAGVSQSPSNKVTEKGKDVELRCDPISGHTALYWYRQSLGQGLEFLIYFQGNSAPDKSGLPSDRFSAERTGGSVSTLTIQRTQQEDSAVYLCASSSYQGGTSTGELFFGEGSRLTVL.